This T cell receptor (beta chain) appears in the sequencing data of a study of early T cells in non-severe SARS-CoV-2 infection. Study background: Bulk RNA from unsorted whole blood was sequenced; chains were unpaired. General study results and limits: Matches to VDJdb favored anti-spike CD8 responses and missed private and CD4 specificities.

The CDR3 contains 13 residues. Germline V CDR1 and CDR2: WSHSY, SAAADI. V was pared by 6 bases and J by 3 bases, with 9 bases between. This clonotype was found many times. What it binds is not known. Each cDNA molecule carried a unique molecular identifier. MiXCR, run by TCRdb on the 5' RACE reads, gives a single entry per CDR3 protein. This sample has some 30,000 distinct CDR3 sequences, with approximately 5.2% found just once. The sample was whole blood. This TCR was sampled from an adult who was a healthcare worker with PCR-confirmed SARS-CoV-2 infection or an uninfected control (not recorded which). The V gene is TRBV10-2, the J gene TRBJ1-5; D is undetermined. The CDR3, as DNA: TGCGCCAGCAGCGTGCAGGTCAATCAGCCCCAGCATTTT. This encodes CASSVQVNQPQHF.